This is a list of T cell receptor beta chains from one sample in a study of CD8 T cells in ankylosing spondylitis. TCRdb fed the 5' RACE reads into MiXCR, producing one record per CDR3 protein. The sample carries roughly 230,000 distinct CDR3 sequences, more than 9% recorded once. The sequenced material came from blood, either unsorted or a sorted T cell fraction (not recorded which). Receptor source: a male donor with ankylosing spondylitis or in good health (not recorded which). Both conserved end residues are part of each CDR3. Fields, in order: CDR3 protein, V gene.

CDR3aa: CASSQRGAGTNLEDGTQYF
v_gene: TRBV27

CDR3aa: CASTGTGGTRMRGYTF
v_gene: TRBV27

CDR3aa: CAISVVDTSNTGELFF
v_gene: TRBV10-3

CDR3aa: CASSHAGTDTQYF
v_gene: TRBV7-9

CDR3aa: CASSYPGTTYNEQFF
v_gene: TRBV6-5

CDR3aa: CATSTNRRGGYTF
v_gene: TRBV15

CDR3aa: CASSRSGNSPLHF
v_gene: TRBV7-6

CDR3aa: CASSPQGETSGGTYNEQFF
v_gene: TRBV21-1

CDR3aa: CATVTGDSYYGYTF
v_gene: TRBV10-3

CDR3aa: CATAIRDSIDQPQHF
v_gene: TRBV10-3

CDR3aa: CAISLSGEDTQYF
v_gene: TRBV10-3

CDR3aa: CASSQVPGQNTEAFF
v_gene: TRBV3-1

CDR3aa: CASSLSGRAENGEQYF
v_gene: TRBV5-1

CDR3aa: CAWSVRETQYF
v_gene: TRBV30

CDR3aa: CASSQVLRGGQDTQYF
v_gene: TRBV4-2

CDR3aa: CSARESGGVETQYF
v_gene: TRBV20-1

CDR3aa: CASRERGRPYNEQFF
v_gene: TRBV10-2

CDR3aa: CSARVGLAGSYEQYF
v_gene: TRBV20-1

CDR3aa: CASSDTYEQYF
v_gene: TRBV25-1

CDR3aa: CAWSVTALGRGGTQYF
v_gene: TRBV30

CDR3aa: CASSFQGHYGYTF
v_gene: TRBV12-3/TRBV12-4

CDR3aa: CASSPQVAGNTEAFF
v_gene: TRBV7-2

CDR3aa: CASSSDSMLTDTQYF
v_gene: TRBV11-2

CDR3aa: CASETSGVFPQFF
v_gene: TRBV7-9

CDR3aa: CASSLDRGPNEQYF
v_gene: TRBV5-4

CDR3aa: CATSRTSTGATGELFF
v_gene: TRBV15

CDR3aa: CASSFEGTSGTDTQYF
v_gene: TRBV5-6

CDR3aa: CARKAGQRNEKLFF
v_gene: TRBV10-1

CDR3aa: CASSAGTYEQYF
v_gene: TRBV27

CDR3aa: CASSRLAAKETQYF
v_gene: TRBV7-9

CDR3aa: CASSLTDREVGTQGYNEQFF
v_gene: TRBV11-1

CDR3aa: CASSGYRDNTEAFF
v_gene: TRBV25-1

CDR3aa: CASSQTGDGGYTF
v_gene: TRBV6-1